This T cell receptor beta chain was sequenced during a study of Graves' ophthalmopathy and Graves' hyperthyroidism. This clonotype was observed many times. Trimming pared 4 bases from V and 6 bases from J, leaving 9 bases between. This CDR3 contains 12 residues. Per the germline V gene, CDR1 is MDHEN and CDR2 is SYDVKM. CDR3 regions of TCR beta were amplified from RNA transcripts. A first-round RT-PCR used HTBI primers, followed by a second-round multiplex PCR. TCRdb redid the calling of the multiplex PCR reads with MiXCR, one entry per CDR3 protein. The top ten clones hold 2.4% of a sample with about 370,000 distinct CDR3 sequences, about 17% of them seen once.

The rearrangement joins TRBV28 to TRBJ1-2; D is undetermined. The sample consisted of peripheral blood. This TCR was sampled from an adult woman with stable Graves' hyperthyroidism. As DNA, the CDR3 is TGTGCCAGCAGTTCAGTAGGCGATGGCTACACCTTC. Protein: CASSSVGDGYTF.